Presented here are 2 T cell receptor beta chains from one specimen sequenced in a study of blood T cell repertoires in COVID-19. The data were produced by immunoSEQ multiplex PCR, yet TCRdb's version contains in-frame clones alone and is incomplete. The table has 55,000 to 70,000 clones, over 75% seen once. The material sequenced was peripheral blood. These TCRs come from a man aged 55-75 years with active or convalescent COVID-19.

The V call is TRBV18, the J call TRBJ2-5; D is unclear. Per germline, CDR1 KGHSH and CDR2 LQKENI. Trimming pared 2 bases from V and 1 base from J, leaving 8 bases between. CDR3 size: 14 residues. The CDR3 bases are TGTGCCAGCTCACCAATAAACACCCAAGAGACCCAGTACTTC. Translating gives CASSPINTQETQYF.

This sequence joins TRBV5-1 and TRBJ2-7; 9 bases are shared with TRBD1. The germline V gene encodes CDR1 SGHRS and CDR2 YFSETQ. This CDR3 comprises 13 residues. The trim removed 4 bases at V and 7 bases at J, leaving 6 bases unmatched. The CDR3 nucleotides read TGCGCCAGCAGCCACGGGACAGGGAAAGAGCAGTACTTC. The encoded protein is CASSHGTGKEQYF.